This T cell receptor beta chain comes out of a study of T cell responses to AZD1222 COVID-19 vaccine. Germline trimming cut 6 bases from V and 4 bases from J; bases unmatched to any gene: 10. Germline CDR1 reads WSHSY; CDR2 reads SAAADI. The CDR3 covers 16 residues. This table comes from immunoSEQ multiplex PCR, and its TCRdb copy is limited to in-frame clones, with some not included. Here the sample spans over 110,000 clones, more than 85% being singletons. The rearrangement uses TRBV10-2 and TRBJ2-7, with 12 positions matching TRBD2. Here the sequenced sample was peripheral blood, taken on day 0 of AZD1222 vaccination. This TCR came from an adult in good health. The CDR3 loop is CASRSPLAGGGYEQYF. The CDR3 coding sequence is TGCGCCAGCAGGTCTCCCCTAGCGGGGGGGGGTTACGAGCAGTACTTC.